This T cell receptor (beta chain) was retrieved from a study of cytomegalovirus exposure and HLA in healthy donors. Points from the study as a whole: The presence/absence work took it that sequencing depth was about the same across donors. Despite most TCR sequences being rare, some public TCRs occurred in many donors. In a later analysis, approximately 15,000 TCR beta sequences were associated with HLA alleles at 0.05 false discovery rate.

In the PCR, 60 Vbeta and 13 Jbeta primers were used. Original processing notes: Approximately 83 million unique TCR beta chains, some 11 million shared, were counted in a later analysis. Method: immunoSEQ multiplex PCR; TCRdb's copy keeps in-frame clones and lacks some. V and J calls and clone size are as listed in that table; D and trimming were resolved from the DNA. This sample yields 200,000 to 250,000 clones, of which around 80% are seen a single time; roughly 0.71% belongs to the top ten. V gave up 0 bases and J gave up 5 bases; unmatched junction bases: 2. Germline CDR1 is MNHEY and CDR2 is SVGAGI. The CDR3 is made up of 15 amino acids. This clone came up a few times. Its antigen is currently unknown.

Sequences were obtained from PBMCs. The TCR was taken from a boy between 2 and 10 years old in good health and CMV-seronegative. The rearrangement joins TRBV6-5 to TRBJ1-1, with TRBD1 matching over 11 bases. CDR3 nucleotide sequence: TGTGCCAGCAGTTACTCGCGGGACAGGGGGACTGAAGCTTTCTTT. Its translation: CASSYSRDRGTEAFF.